These 32 T cell receptor beta chains came from one sample sequenced in a study of cytomegalovirus exposure and HLA in healthy donors. Primers: 60 Vbeta forward and 13 Jbeta reverse. Sequenced by immunoSEQ multiplex PCR; TCRdb stores in-frame clones only, minus some. The table lists about 210,000 clones, 75% to 80% of them singletons. Sample: PBMCs. Receptors were obtained from a male donor in good health and CMV-seronegative.

The chain recombines TRBV27 with TRBJ2-5; 11 nucleotides line up with TRBD1. V trimming: 5 bases; J trimming: 5 bases; junction bases outside the gene matches: 7. CDR1 and CDR2 from the germline V gene are MNHEY and SMNVEV (reference sequence). This CDR3 is built from 15 residues. The CDR3 loop reads CASSPPGTGGETQYF. The CDR3 DNA reads TGTGCCAGCAGTCCCCCAGGGACAGGGGGGGAGACCCAGTACTTC.

The gene calls are TRBV27 and TRBJ2-5; 9 bases are a match to TRBD1. The J call may not be correct, given that the DNA end is closer to TRBJ2-7. Germline-derived CDR1 and CDR2 are MNHEY and SMNVEV (reference sequence). This CDR3 has 15 amino acids. CDR3 nucleotide sequence: TGTGCCAGCAGTTTATCCGGGGACAGGGCCTACGAGCAGTACTTC. Translation gives CASSLSGDRAYEQYF.

The chain recombines TRBV4-3 with TRBJ2-2; 9 bases are shared with TRBD2. This CDR3 has 17 residues. V shed 3 bases and J 4 bases; nucleotides not matched to a gene: 9. Germline lookup yields CDR1 LGHNA and CDR2 YSLEER. CDR3 protein: CASSHDIAGVGTGELFF. CDR3 DNA sequence: TGCGCCAGCAGCCATGATATAGCGGGAGTAGGCACCGGGGAGCTGTTTTTT.

This chain uses TRBV29-1 with TRBJ2-7; a possible D gene is TRBD1 (5 bases). Germline CDR1 and CDR2: SQVTM and ANQGSEA. The germline V and J ends were trimmed by 6 bases and 1 base, with 10 bases remaining between them. This CDR3 is 12 amino acids long. The CDR3 spells CSVATGSYEQYF. The CDR3 DNA reads as TGCAGCGTCGCAACAGGTTCCTACGAGCAGTACTTC.

This chain connects TRBV28 to TRBJ1-2, with a weak D call TRBD1 (5 bases). The ends were cut back, 3 bases at V and 4 bases at J, with 15 bases in the middle. Germline V gene data show CDR1 as MDHEN and CDR2 as SYDVKM. The CDR3 contains 15 residues. CDR3 loop: CASSFMQGSRYGYTF. DNA for the CDR3: TGTGCCAGCAGTTTCATGCAGGGATCTCGCTATGGCTACACCTTC.

The chain employs TRBV16 and TRBJ1-2, with a tentative D call TRBD1 (6 bases). Germline V gives CDR1 KGHSY, CDR2 FQNENV. The CDR3 sequence is 15 residues long. V shed 1 base and J shed 3 bases, with 12 bases lying between them. The CDR3 sequence: CASSQYSGDDYGYTF. The CDR3 DNA reads as TGTGCCAGCAGCCAATACTCAGGGGATGACTATGGCTACACCTTC.

CDR3 coding DNA: TGTGCCAGCAGCCCGACGACAGGGAACAATGAGCAGTTCTTC. This gives the protein CASSPTTGNNEQFF. The chain recombines TRBV7-3 with TRBJ2-1; TRBD1 aligns across 7 bases. Germline V gene sequence: CDR1 SGHTA, CDR2 FQGTGA. The CDR3 contains 14 residues. Trimming at V came to 5 bases and at J to 5 bases, leaving 6 bases not matched to a gene.

This clone was observed once. Germline is not matched at one junction end, which may reflect a read error. In DNA form, the CDR3 reads TGCGCCAGCAGTCAAGATTCCAGGGCGGATCAGCCCCAGCATTTT. Translated: CASSQDSRADQPQHF. V gene TRBV4-3 combines with J gene TRBJ1-5, with D possibly TRBD1 on 5 matching bases. CDR3 size: 15 residues. Germline V gives CDR1 LGHNA, CDR2 YSLEER.

The chain employs TRBV18 and TRBJ1-4; TRBD1 aligns across 8 bases. This CDR3 is built from 14 residues. V was pared by 1 base and J by 7 bases, with 2 bases of the junction left unmatched. CDR1 and CDR2 (germline): KGHSH, LQKENI. CDR3 protein: CASSPRGTGEKLFF. The CDR3 DNA reads as TGTGCCAGCTCACCACGAGGGACAGGTGAAAAACTGTTTTTT.

This chain connects TRBV6-5 to TRBJ1-2; D may be TRBD1 (6 bases). From germline, CDR1 is MNHEY and CDR2 SVGAGI. The CDR3 extends over 13 amino acids. The germline V and J ends were trimmed by 0 bases and 4 bases, with 6 bases remaining between them. In nucleotides, the CDR3 is TGTGCCAGCAGTTACTCGGGGGCCTATGGCTACACCTTC. It codes for CASSYSGAYGYTF.

The V and J genes are TRBV11-3 and TRBJ2-5; 7 nucleotides match TRBD2. CDR1 is SGHNT, CDR2 YENEEA, per germline. V lost 5 bases and J lost 1; bases outside the gene matches: 13. This CDR3 region has 17 residues. The CDR3 DNA follows: TGTGCCAGCAGCCCCGGGCGGCGGGAGCTCCCCCAAGAGACCCAGTACTTC. As protein: CASSPGRRELPQETQYF. The complete variable domain, with remaining parts taken from reference TRBV11-3 and TRBJ2-5, reads EAGVVQSPRYKIIEKKQPVAFWCNPISGHNTLYWYLQNLGQGPELLIRYENEEAVDDSQLPKDRFSAERLKGVDSTLKIQPAELGDSAVYLCASSPGRRELPQETQYFGPGTRLLVL.

This clone has only a few counts. The chain recombines TRBV9 with TRBJ1-1; 8 bases match TRBD1. V shed 4 bases and J 1 base; nucleotides not matched to a gene: 6. CDR1 SGDLS and CDR2 YYNGEE come from the germline V gene. The CDR3 runs to 15 residues. The CDR3 spells CASSTDRDGNTEAFF. CDR3 in DNA: TGTGCCAGCAGCACGGACAGGGACGGGAACACTGAAGCTTTCTTT.

The V call is TRBV4-3, the J call TRBJ2-7, with D perhaps TRBD1 (6 bases). The CDR3 totals 15 residues. The ends were cut back, 3 bases at V and 6 bases at J, with 18 bases in the middle. Germline CDR1 reads LGHNA; CDR2 reads YSLEER. The CDR3 reads CASSQTRGGLSEQYF. The CDR3 DNA reads as TGCGCCAGCAGCCAGACCAGGGGTGGATTGAGCGAGCAGTACTTC.

The genes are TRBV28 and TRBJ1-1; the D gene is possibly TRBD1 (5 bases). Deletions cut 7 bases from V and 0 bases from J, with 9 bases between. Per germline, CDR1 MDHEN and CDR2 SYDVKM. The CDR3 contains 13 residues. The CDR3 DNA reads TGTGCCAGCAAACAGGTCCTGAACACTGAAGCTTTCTTT. It codes for CASKQVLNTEAFF.

This sequence joins TRBV4-2 and TRBJ1-1, with D tentatively TRBD1 (6 bases). Trimming removed 8 bases at V and 6 bases at J, with 13 bases between. CDR1 and CDR2 (germline): LGHNA, YNFKEQ. The CDR3 has 12 amino acids. The DNA of the CDR3 is TGTGCCAGCGGTAACAGGGATTCTGAAGCTTTCTTT. It translates to CASGNRDSEAFF.

The chain joins TRBV30 to TRBJ1-1, with D perhaps TRBD1 (5 bases). The CDR3 totals 15 residues. From germline, CDR1 is GTSNPN and CDR2 SVGIG (reference sequence). The V and J ends lost 2 bases and 4 bases respectively, with 17 bases between them. The DNA for the CDR3 is TGTGCCTGGAGTAGGTCAGGCCGGGGGGTCACTGAAGCTTTCTTT. This translates into CAWSRSGRGVTEAFF.

This chain connects TRBV18 to TRBJ1-1; no firm D call. CDR3 length: 13 residues. V lost 3 bases and J 5 bases, leaving 10 bases between the germline ends. CDR1 and CDR2 from the germline V gene are KGHSH and LQKENI. In nucleotides, the CDR3 is TGTGCCAGCTCACCTGGCCAGGTAACTGAAGCTTTCTTT. Translated, it gives CASSPGQVTEAFF.

Only a few counts were recorded for this clone. The chain has TRBV4-3 and TRBJ1-1; 8 bases align to TRBD1. In germline, CDR1 is LGHNA, CDR2 YSLEER. The CDR3 spans 14 residues. J gave up 1 base and V 3 bases, and 1 base lay outside the gene matches. For the CDR3, the DNA is TGCGCCAGCAGCCAGGGACAGGCGAACACTGAAGCTTTCTTT. This encodes CASSQGQANTEAFF.

The genes are TRBV11-2 and TRBJ2-7; 9 positions agree with TRBD1. Germline V lookup: CDR1 SGHAT, CDR2 FQNNGV. This CDR3 is built from 17 residues. V lost 1 base, J lost 3 bases, and 10 bases stayed unmatched. CDR3 nucleotides: TGTGCCAGCAGCTTAGGTCAAACAGGGGGCTTGGGCTACGAGCAGTACTTC. It translates to CASSLGQTGGLGYEQYF.

The rearrangement links TRBV28 to TRBJ1-6; 7 bases agree with TRBD1. Unmatched junction bases numbered 9, after V lost 3 bases and J lost 7 bases. CDR1 is MDHEN, CDR2 SYDVKM, per germline. The CDR3 runs to 16 residues. CDR3 sequence: CASSFLGGASNSPLHF. Written as DNA, the CDR3 is TGTGCCAGCAGTTTCTTAGGGGGCGCAAGCAATTCACCCCTCCACTTT. The whole variable domain, remainder taken from reference TRBV28 and TRBJ1-6, is DVKVTQSSRYLVKRTGEKVFLECVQDMDHENMFWYRQDPGLGLRLIYFSYDVKMKEKGDIPEGYSVSREKKERFSLILESASTNQTSMYLCASSFLGGASNSPLHFGNGTRLTVT.

The J gene is TRBJ2-1, the V gene TRBV5-4; D might be TRBD1 (6 bases). In germline, CDR1 is SGHNT, CDR2 YYREEE (reference sequence). The CDR3 extends over 12 amino acids. Between the trimmed V and J ends, which lost 0 bases and 9 bases, there was a span of 7 bases. CDR3 in DNA: TGTGCCAGCAGCTTGGACAGGGCTGAGCAGTTCTTC. Translated, it gives CASSLDRAEQFF. The variable domain in full, completed from reference TRBV5-4 and TRBJ2-1, reads ETGVTQSPTHLIKTRGQQVTLRCSSQSGHNTVSWYQQALGQGPQFIFQYYREEENGRGNFPPRFSGLQFPNYSSELNVNALELDDSALYLCASSLDRAEQFFGPGTRLTVL.

In this sample, this clone turned up once. The V call is TRBV19, the J call TRBJ2-7; 8 bases fit TRBD2. The V gene end was trimmed by 10 bases and the J gene end by 7 bases; junction bases not matched to a gene: 6. The germline V gene has CDR1 LNHDA and CDR2 SQIVND (reference sequence). This CDR3 comprises 11 residues. The CDR3, as DNA: TGTGCCACCCGGCGCGGGGGGGAGCAGTACTTC. As protein: CATRRGGEQYF.

The CDR3 reads CASSLLLRFPGELFF. DNA of the CDR3: TGTGCCAGCAGCCTTCTTCTCAGGTTTCCCGGGGAGCTGTTTTTT. The chain is built from TRBV5-6 and TRBJ2-2; D is unclear. Germline V gene sequence: CDR1 SGHDT, CDR2 YYEEEE. This CDR3 region has 15 residues. V lost 4 bases, J lost 6 bases, and 16 bases lay in between.

The CDR3 loop reads CASSLVGRSPVGEQFF. As DNA, the CDR3 is TGTGCCAGCAGCTTAGTTGGCAGATCCCCAGTTGGTGAGCAGTTCTTC. This chain uses TRBV7-2 with TRBJ2-1; D unresolved. In germline, CDR1 is SGHTA, CDR2 FQGNSA. V lost 1 base and J 9 bases, leaving 19 bases between the germline ends. This CDR3 region has 16 residues.

The CDR3 DNA reads TGTGCCAGCAGCTCCAGGACTAGCGGGGGGGGAGAGACCCAGTACTTC. The encoded protein is CASSSRTSGGGETQYF. This sequence joins TRBV4-2 and TRBJ2-5; 15 positions agree with TRBD2. From germline, CDR1 is LGHNA and CDR2 YNFKEQ. After removal of 5 bases from V and 4 bases from J, the junction contained 5 bases not matched to a gene. The CDR3 has 16 amino acids.

The chain joins TRBV4-3 to TRBJ1-3; weak D call: TRBD1 (5 bases). This CDR3 is 15 amino acids long. The V gene's germline CDR1 is LGHNA and CDR2 YSLEER. Trimming shortened V by 1 base and J by 0 bases, and 7 bases separated the two germline ends. In nucleotides, the CDR3 is TGCGCCAGCAGCCAAGCGGGGGGCTCTGGAAACACCATATATTTT. Translating gives CASSQAGGSGNTIYF.

J is TRBJ1-1 and V is TRBV7-9; 9 bases are a match to TRBD1. Trimming cost V 5 bases and J 1 base; bases outside gene matches: 8. From germline, CDR1 is SEHNR and CDR2 FQNEAQ (reference sequence). The CDR3 is 16 residues long. CDR3 nucleotides: TGTGCCAGCAGCCACACCCTGGACAGGGGGAACACTGAAGCTTTCTTT. Translating it yields CASSHTLDRGNTEAFF.

The rearrangement uses TRBV14 and TRBJ2-2; 8 positions match TRBD2. V trimming: 0 bases; J trimming: 4 bases; junction bases outside the gene matches: 10. Germline-derived CDR1 and CDR2 are SGHDN and FVKESK. The CDR3 extends over 18 amino acids. CDR3 sequence (DNA): TGTGCCAGCAGCCAAGAAGGTTTAGCGGGGATAATCACCGGGGAGCTGTTTTTT. This sequence encodes CASSQEGLAGIITGELFF.

This clone appeared a few times. The gene calls are TRBV9 and TRBJ1-2, with D perhaps TRBD1 (6 bases). This CDR3 has 14 amino acids. Trimming took off 3 bases at V and 6 bases at J, with 15 bases between the two ends. The germline CDR1 and CDR2 sequences are SGDLS and YYNGEE. CDR3 DNA sequence: TGTGCCAGCAGCGAGGGGGGGCGCTGGGATGGCTACACCTTC. Translation: CASSEGGRWDGYTF.

The J gene is TRBJ2-1, the V gene TRBV7-2; TRBD2 matches 7 bases. V lost 1 base to trimming and J lost 15 bases; unmatched junction nucleotides: 6. Germline assignment: CDR1 SGHTA and CDR2 FQGNSA. The CDR3 consists of 12 residues. The CDR3 region is CASSLGGRDPFF. CDR3 sequence (DNA): TGTGCCAGCAGCTTAGGCGGGAGAGACCCGTTCTTC.

This CDR3 reads CASSSARQGHYGYTF. The DNA of the CDR3 is TGTGCCAGCAGCTCCGCTAGACAGGGTCACTATGGCTACACCTTC. The rearrangement uses TRBV7-9 and TRBJ1-2; 7 positions match TRBD1. Looked up from germline, CDR1 is SEHNR and CDR2 is FQNEAQ (reference sequence). This CDR3 has 15 amino acids. V dropped 4 bases and J dropped 3; count of bases not matched to a gene: 8.

V usage is TRBV4-2 and J usage is TRBJ2-3; TRBD1 aligns across 9 bases. Looked up from germline, CDR1 is LGHNA and CDR2 is YNFKEQ. Germline trimming cut 4 bases from V and 6 bases from J; bases unmatched to any gene: 11. The CDR3 length is 16 residues. The DNA of the CDR3 is TGTGCCAGCAGCCGCGAGACCGGGACAGGGTTCGATACGCAGTATTTT. Translating it yields CASSRETGTGFDTQYF.